This T cell receptor beta chain stems from a study of blood T cell repertoires in COVID-19. Authors' data handling: Amplifying reference gene primers gave estimates of nucleated cell counts. Assay: immunoSEQ multiplex PCR; the TCRdb copy retains only in-frame clones and omits some. The V and J calls and clone size were taken over from that table, and D and trimming were inferred from the DNA. The sample shows some 96,000 clones, around four fifths of them seen only once. The CDR3 loop spans 14 amino acids. Trimming stripped 0 bases from V and 7 bases from J, with 9 bases between. Germline V gene lookup returns CDR1 SGHAT and CDR2 FQNNGV.

This receptor was taken from a man aged 50 or older with active or convalescent COVID-19. The sample taken for sequencing was peripheral blood. The chain carries TRBV11-2 and TRBJ2-2; maybe TRBD2 (6 bases). CDR3 in amino acids: CASSLDLGGGELFF. CDR3 DNA sequence: TGTGCCAGCAGCTTAGATTTGGGGGGCGGGGAGCTGTTTTTT.